Following are 20 T cell receptor beta chains from one sample sequenced in a study of shared clonotypes between healthy human individuals. Generated by immunoSEQ multiplex PCR, the TCRdb table keeps only in-frame clones and is missing some. The sample comprises 2 million to 2.5 million clones, about 94% of which are singletons, and roughly 0.13% rests with the top ten. Sequencing was performed on naive CD4+ T cells sorted from blood. Noted subset: CD45RA+ positively selected. These TCRs come from a man aged 18 to 30 in good health.

The rearrangement links TRBV9 to TRBJ2-5; D possibly corresponds to TRBD1 (6 bases). Germline CDR1 and CDR2: SGDLS and YYNGEE. V was clipped by 2 bases and J by 5 bases, with 10 bases between them. This CDR3 region has 13 residues. The CDR3 reads CASSVEDRETQYF. For the CDR3, the DNA is TGTGCCAGCAGCGTGGAAGACAGGGAGACCCAGTACTTC. The whole variable domain, remainder taken from reference TRBV9 and TRBJ2-5, is DSGVTQTPKHLITATGQRVTLRCSPRSGDLSVYWYQQSLDQGLQFLIQYYNGEERAKGNILERFSAQQFPDLHSELNLSSLELGDSALYFCASSVEDRETQYFGPGTRLLVL.

The DNA for the CDR3 is TGTGCCTGGAGTACCCCCGGGACTAAAAGAGAGACCCAGTACTTC. Translating it yields CAWSTPGTKRETQYF. This chain joins TRBV30 and TRBJ2-5; 7 bases are a match to TRBD2. V was pared by 2 bases and J by 4 bases, with 10 bases of the junction left unmatched. Per the germline V gene, CDR1 is GTSNPN and CDR2 is SVGIG (reference sequence). This CDR3 has 15 residues.

The chain joins TRBV6-1 to TRBJ2-4, with 9 positions matching TRBD1. The CDR3 consists of 15 residues. J was trimmed by 8 bases and V by 4 bases; bases with no gene match: 9. Germline CDR1 is MNHNS and CDR2 is SASEGT. CDR3 in DNA: TGTGCCAGCAGTGTCCCCGGGACAGGGCTTCACATTCAGTACTTC. Its protein product is CASSVPGTGLHIQYF.

In DNA form, the CDR3 reads TGTGCCAGCTCACCCTGGGAGAGCGGTTCAATCAATTCACCCCTCCACTTT. It encodes CASSPWESGSINSPLHF. The rearrangement links TRBV18 to TRBJ1-6, with no clear D. Germline CDR1 and CDR2: KGHSH and LQKENI. Between the trimmed V and J ends, which lost 3 bases and 7 bases, there was a span of 19 bases. This CDR3 contains 17 residues.

This clone has more than one count but fewer than ten. The chain couples TRBV18 to TRBJ1-2, with 7 bases aligning to TRBD1. This CDR3 spans 14 amino acids. The V gene end was trimmed by 3 bases and the J gene end by 6 bases; junction bases not matched to a gene: 7. Germline V lookup: CDR1 KGHSH, CDR2 LQKENI. CDR3 nucleotide sequence: TGTGCCAGCTCACCGGCCGGGACAGTAGATGGCTACACCTTC. Translating it yields CASSPAGTVDGYTF.

The V call is TRBV19, the J call TRBJ2-7; the D gene could be TRBD1 or TRBD2 (5 bases each). Germline V lookup: CDR1 LNHDA, CDR2 SQIVND (reference sequence). V was cut by 9 bases and J by 4 bases, with 19 bases left in between. The CDR3 length is 14 residues. The CDR3 loop is CASRDDGIPYEQYF. As DNA, the CDR3 is TGTGCCAGCCGGGACGACGGGATTCCTTACGAGCAGTACTTC. Filled out from reference TRBV19 and TRBJ2-7, the complete variable domain reads DGGITQSPKYLFRKEGQNVTLSCEQNLNHDAMYWYRQDPGQGLRLIYYSQIVNDFQKGDIAEGYSVSREKKESFPLTVTSAQKNPTAFYLCASRDDGIPYEQYFGPGTRLTVT.

V usage is TRBV11-2 and J usage is TRBJ1-6, with TRBD1 identical over 7 bases. The CDR3 is 15 amino acids. V was pared by 5 bases and J by 14 bases, with 15 bases of the junction left unmatched. In germline, CDR1 is SGHAT, CDR2 FQNNGV. As DNA, the CDR3 is TGTGCCAGCAGCCCTGAGGACAGGCGAGTCTTCACCCTCCACTTT. Amino acid sequence: CASSPEDRRVFTLHF.

The rearrangement uses TRBV30 and TRBJ2-3, with 12 bases that match TRBD2. Germline loops: CDR1 GTSNPN, CDR2 SVGIG (reference sequence). This CDR3 is 13 amino acids long. Losses at the gene ends were 4 bases for V and 10 bases for J; bases not matched to a gene: 6. CDR3 in DNA: TGTGCCTGGACTAGCGGGGGGGGACAGCCGCAGTATTTT. As protein: CAWTSGGGQPQYF. The whole variable domain, filled in from reference TRBV30 and TRBJ2-3, reads SQTIHQWPATLVQPVGSPLSLECTVEGTSNPNLYWYRQAAGRGLQLLFYSVGIGQISSEVPQNLSASRPQDRQFILSSKKLLLSDSGFYLCAWTSGGGQPQYFGPGTRLTVL.

CDR3 coding DNA: TGTGCCAGCAGTGAAGCTGGATCAGGCACCCCTTTATACTTC. It yields the protein CASSEAGSGTPLYF. This chain links TRBV2 with TRBJ2-7; D not resolved. The CDR3 is made up of 14 amino acids. CDR1 SNHLY and CDR2 FYNNEI come from the germline V gene. Trimming removed 0 bases at V and 13 bases at J, with 19 bases between.

The chain is built from TRBV11-2 and TRBJ1-3, with D possibly TRBD1 on 6 matching bases. The CDR3 contains 20 residues. Trimming removed 0 bases at V and 0 bases at J, with 21 bases between. The V gene's germline CDR1 is SGHAT and CDR2 FQNNGV. The CDR3 region has the DNA TGTGCCAGCAGCTTAGATTCCCCGCGACAGGCGTTCTTCTCTGGAAACACCATATATTTT. It translates to CASSLDSPRQAFFSGNTIYF.

The CDR3 bases are TGTGCCAGCAGTGAACCAGCTACCTACGAGCAGTACTTC. It codes for CASSEPATYEQYF. The chain has TRBV6-1 and TRBJ2-7; D not resolved. CDR1 is MNHNS and CDR2 is SASEGT in the germline V gene. The length of the CDR3 is 13 residues. Between the trimmed V and J ends, which lost 2 bases and 2 bases, there was a span of 7 bases.

The genes are TRBV15 and TRBJ2-7, with a possible D match to TRBD1 (6 bases). From germline, CDR1 is LNHNV and CDR2 YYDKDF (reference sequence). This CDR3 contains 16 residues. V lost 0 bases to trimming and J lost 3 bases, with 15 bases between them. The CDR3 spells CATSRDDGDILYEQYF. CDR3 in DNA: TGTGCCACCAGCAGAGATGATGGGGACATCCTCTACGAGCAGTACTTC.

V usage is TRBV6-4 and J usage is TRBJ2-7; D uncertain. Germline CDR1 MRHNA, CDR2 SNTAGT. The CDR3 length is 14 residues. With 7 bases removed from V and 2 bases from J, the gap between germline ends came to 15 bases. The CDR3 sequence: CASNPGWATYEQYF. The CDR3 region has the DNA TGTGCCAGCAACCCAGGCTGGGCAACCTACGAGCAGTACTTC.

This clone was found once. The identical CDR3 is also encoded by other nucleotide sequences in the sample. The CDR3 DNA is TGCGCCAGCAGCTTGTTAGGGTCCTACGAGCAGTACTTC. This translates into CASSLLGSYEQYF. The rearrangement joins TRBV5-1 to TRBJ2-7; no reliable D call. Germline CDR1 SGHRS, CDR2 YFSETQ. V was trimmed by 1 base and J by 1 base, leaving 6 bases between them. CDR3 length equals 13 residues.

The V and J genes are TRBV5-4 and TRBJ1-1; D perhaps matches TRBD1 (5 bases). Germline-derived CDR1 and CDR2 are SGHNT and YYREEE (reference sequence). The CDR3 consists of 14 residues. V lost 5 bases, J lost 0 bases, and 11 bases lay in between. CDR3 DNA: TGTGCCAGCAGGGGGCGTAACATGAACACTGAAGCTTTCTTT. This codes for CASRGRNMNTEAFF.

V gene TRBV18 combines with J gene TRBJ1-5; D remains ambiguous. The ends were cut back, 2 bases at V and 2 bases at J, with 10 bases in the middle. Germline assignment: CDR1 KGHSH and CDR2 LQKENI. The CDR3 has 15 amino acids. CDR3 loop: CASSPVGGGNQPQHF. Written as DNA, the CDR3 is TGTGCCAGCTCACCAGTGGGTGGCGGCAATCAGCCCCAGCATTTT.

This chain connects TRBV11-2 to TRBJ2-7; TRBD1 might be the D (5 bases). Trimming took off 6 bases at V and 6 bases at J, with 15 bases between the two ends. The germline CDR1 and CDR2 sequences are SGHAT and FQNNGV. This CDR3 comprises 13 residues. Written as DNA, the CDR3 is TGTGCCAGCAGACCAGGGTTTTCTAGCGAGCAGTACTTC. Amino acid sequence: CASRPGFSSEQYF.

The gene calls are TRBV7-2 and TRBJ2-1, with 7 bases matching TRBD2. Trimming at V came to 5 bases and at J to 10 bases, leaving 11 bases not matched to a gene. Looked up from germline, CDR1 is SGHTA and CDR2 is FQGNSA. CDR3 length: 14 amino acids. In DNA form, the CDR3 reads TGTGCCAGCAGCGCCCTCGGGGGGACCTGGGAGCAGTTCTTC. Its translation is CASSALGGTWEQFF.

The chain carries TRBV6-6 and TRBJ1-4, with 7 bases aligning to TRBD1. The V and J ends lost 5 bases and 15 bases, in that order; junction bases with no gene match: 15. Germline CDR1 reads MNHNY; CDR2 reads SVGAGI (reference sequence). The CDR3 runs 14 residues. The CDR3 spells CASSGPTQGVDLFF. In DNA form, the CDR3 reads TGTGCCAGCAGTGGGCCTACCCAGGGGGTGGATTTGTTTTTT.

The chain uses TRBV7-2 and TRBJ2-3; 11 bases fit TRBD2. Germline CDR1 SGHTA, CDR2 FQGNSA. The CDR3 has 17 amino acids. V lost 1 base and J lost 6; bases outside the gene matches: 9. CDR3 sequence: CASSLGDSGRAVDTQYF. Written as DNA, the CDR3 is TGTGCCAGCAGCTTAGGTGATAGCGGGAGGGCCGTCGATACGCAGTATTTT.